This TCR beta chain came from a study of cytomegalovirus exposure and HLA in healthy donors. The study ran its PCR with 60 Vbeta and 13 Jbeta primers. TCRdb keeps only in-frame clones here, not all; method: immunoSEQ multiplex PCR. The repertoire holds approximately 88,000 clones, with under 80% as singletons. Germline-derived CDR1 and CDR2 are ENHRY and SYGVKD. The junction had 4 bases not matched to a gene; V was cut back by 4 bases and J by 2 bases. The CDR3 runs 16 residues. The sequencing input was PBMCs. The clonotype originates from a man aged 50-59 years in good health and CMV-seropositive. This sequence joins TRBV10-3 and TRBJ2-3; 12 bases agree with TRBD2. CDR3 loop: CAISALAGGTTDTQYF. CDR3 DNA sequence: TGTGCCATCAGTGCTCTAGCGGGGGGGACCACAGATACGCAGTATTTT.